A selection of T cell receptor beta chains follows, all from one sample in a study of T cell repertoires in cytomegalovirus infection. Via MiXCR, TCRdb re-called the reads, giving one row per CDR3 protein. Counted here are about 900,000 distinct CDR3 sequences, 25% to 40% occurring once; the ten biggest clones make up around 15%. The antigens for these receptors are not known. The sequencing used cultured CD8+ T cells from PBMCs, collected from culture after CMV antigen stimulation. All receptors come from a human donor in good health (CMV status not recorded). Some clones in this sample may be carry-over from other donors' samples. Each CDR3 is given with its conserved first and last residue. Each record gives: J gene, V gene, clone size, D gene, CDR3 protein, CDR3 DNA. D genes are given only for firm matches. Only some rows state a clone size, as once, few, many or a class for expanded clones.

TRBJ1-1 | TRBV7-6 | - | - | CANSLVGEGTEAFF | TGTGCCAACAGCTTAGTTGGGGAAGGGACTGAAGCTTTCTTT
TRBJ1-2 | TRBV12-3/TRBV12-4 | many | - | CASSLGAAAGYTF | TGTGCCAGCAGTTTAGGGGCCGCCGCTGGGTACACCTTC
TRBJ2-2 | TRBV10-1 | few | - | CASALGGGELFF | TGCGCCAGCGCCCTGGGGGGCGGGGAGCTGTTTTTT
TRBJ2-1 | TRBV29-1 | - | TRBD2 | CSAERRGGSYNEQFF | TGCAGCGCCGAGCGGCGGGGGGGCTCCTACAATGAGCAGTTCTTC
TRBJ2-4 | TRBV28 | - | TRBD1 | CASISRQGARNIQYF | TGTGCCAGCATCTCAAGACAGGGGGCTAGGAACATTCAGTACTTC
TRBJ2-2 | TRBV12-5 | - | - | CASGLVAANTGELFF | TGTGCTAGTGGTTTGGTGGCAGCGAACACCGGGGAGCTGTTTTTT
TRBJ1-6 | TRBV7-2 | - | TRBD1 | CASSLYQTGALIHSPLHF | TGTGCCAGCAGCCTATACCAGACAGGGGCTTTGATTCATTCACCCCTCCACTTT
TRBJ2-3 | TRBV19 | - | TRBD2 | CASSPGLAVGTDTQYF | TGTGCCAGTAGTCCGGGACTAGCGGTCGGAACAGATACGCAGTATTTT
TRBJ2-1 | TRBV14 | many | - | CASSQRGRVYNEQFF | TGTGCCAGCAGCCAAAGGGGCAGGGTCTACAATGAGCAGTTCTTC
TRBJ2-1 | TRBV6-2/TRBV6-3 | - | - | CASITGGTYNEQFF | TGTGCCAGCATTACCGGGGGTACCTACAATGAGCAGTTCTTC
TRBJ1-1 | TRBV7-3 | - | - | CASSLTSSGESEAFF | TGTGCCAGCAGCTTAACGTCGTCAGGGGAGTCTGAAGCTTTCTTT
TRBJ1-4 | TRBV12-3/TRBV12-4 | many | - | CASSPWSNEKLFF | TGTGCCAGCAGCCCTTGGTCTAATGAAAAACTGTTTTTT
TRBJ1-2 | TRBV19 | - | TRBD1 | CASSMSRGRHYGYTF | TGTGCCAGTAGTATGAGCAGGGGGCGGCACTATGGCTACACCTTC
TRBJ2-2 | TRBV12-3/TRBV12-4 | - | - | CASSLVPGSPTGELFF | TGTGCCAGCAGTTTAGTTCCTGGGTCCCCTACCGGGGAGCTGTTTTTT
TRBJ2-7 | TRBV6-2/TRBV6-3 | - | TRBD2 | CASSYSTSGGGSYEQYF | TGTGCCAGCAGTTACTCAACTAGCGGGGGTGGCTCCTACGAGCAGTACTTC
TRBJ2-4 | TRBV3-1 | many | - | CASSLRRDRTIQYF | TGTGCCAGCAGCCTCAGGAGGGACAGAACAATTCAGTACTTC
TRBJ1-1 | TRBV29-1 | - | - | CSVDAGEGFF | TGCAGCGTTGATGCAGGAGAAGGTTTCTTT
TRBJ1-2 | TRBV20-1 | - | TRBD1 | CSARDSTGAAYGYTF | TGCAGTGCTAGAGATAGTACAGGGGCCGCCTATGGCTACACCTTC
TRBJ1-5 | TRBV4-1 | - | - | CASSQIQGLGQPQHF | TGCGCCAGCAGCCAAATACAGGGATTGGGTCAGCCCCAGCATTTT
TRBJ2-5 | TRBV6-5 | - | TRBD1 | CASSPLDGQGRRETQYF | TGTGCCAGCAGTCCGTTAGACGGACAGGGGAGACGAGAGACCCAGTACTTC
TRBJ2-2 | TRBV19 | few | - | CASSIDLGGSTGELFF | TGTGCCAGTAGTATAGATCTTGGGGGCTCCACCGGGGAGCTGTTTTTT
TRBJ1-2 | TRBV2 | - | TRBD1 | CASRDRVYGYIF | TGTGCCAGTAGGGACAGGGTATATGGCTACATCTTC
TRBJ1-4 | TRBV12-3/TRBV12-4 | - | - | CASSLVFEQAEATNEKLFF | TGTGCCAGCAGTTTAGTTTTTGAACAGGCGGAAGCAACTAATGAAAAACTGTTTTTT
TRBJ2-3 | TRBV7-6 | - | TRBD1 | CASSTRWDSTDTQYF | TGTGCCAGCAGCACCCGGTGGGACAGTACGGATACGCAGTATTTT
TRBJ2-3 | TRBV11-2 | - | - | CASSRFSDTQYF | TGTGCCAGCAGCCGCTTTTCAGATACGCAGTATTTT
TRBJ2-1 | TRBV6-1 | many | TRBD2 | CASSEHPSGGAYNEQFF | TGTGCCAGCAGTGAACACCCTAGCGGGGGGGCCTACAATGAGCAGTTCTTC
TRBJ1-1 | TRBV10-1 | medium-sized | - | CASSDDWTGHTEAFF | TGCGCCAGCAGTGATGATTGGACGGGACACACTGAAGCTTTCTTT
TRBJ2-2 | TRBV24-1 | - | - | CATSDRQSNTGELFF | TGTGCCACCAGTGATCGGCAGTCGAACACCGGGGAGCTGTTTTTT